A selection of T cell receptor beta chains follows, all from one sample in a study of blood T cell repertoires in COVID-19. Profiling relied on immunoSEQ multiplex PCR, and the TCRdb table lists in-frame clones only, not all of them. The sample lists approximately 200,000 clones; roughly 80% were seen once. The sample taken for sequencing was peripheral blood. All receptors derive from a woman aged 55-70 years who had recovered from COVID-19. CDR3s leave out the opening cysteine and the closing phenylalanine or tryptophan. The order of the fields is V gene, CDR3 protein.

v_gene: TRBV19
CDR3aa: ASSLAGGPRETQY

v_gene: TRBV19
CDR3aa: ASGTGVDEQY

v_gene: TRBV15
CDR3aa: ATRGGGADQPQH

v_gene: TRBV7-9
CDR3aa: ASSFPTAYEQY

v_gene: TRBV7-9
CDR3aa: ASRPGTTNSPLH

v_gene: TRBV13
CDR3aa: ASSPRTSGGNNEQF

v_gene: TRBV30
CDR3aa: AWHLAGGRETQY

v_gene: TRBV2
CDR3aa: ASSGLSLVYNEQF

v_gene: TRBV11-2
CDR3aa: ASSLGASGAFGDTQY

v_gene: TRBV18
CDR3aa: ASSPPVPGLQETQY

v_gene: TRBV3-1/TRBV3-2
CDR3aa: ATGTYNEQF

v_gene: TRBV5-1
CDR3aa: ASSGGVSSNYGYT

v_gene: TRBV7-8
CDR3aa: ASSSYGPRSGSGNTIY

v_gene: TRBV12-3/TRBV12-4
CDR3aa: ASSLSGEQY

v_gene: TRBV6-5
CDR3aa: ASSYEGGEAF

v_gene: TRBV7-2
CDR3aa: ASSLLGGGWDSNSPLH

v_gene: TRBV6-4
CDR3aa: ASSDLAGGTDTQY

v_gene: TRBV30
CDR3aa: AWSPPGRGKIDQH

v_gene: TRBV7-9
CDR3aa: ASSLFPWAGAF

v_gene: TRBV19
CDR3aa: ASSIGRAYEQY

v_gene: TRBV9
CDR3aa: ASSVDYTGELF

v_gene: TRBV9
CDR3aa: ASSVLGQNYGYT

v_gene: TRBV9
CDR3aa: ASSTPVLENTEAF

v_gene: TRBV6-5
CDR3aa: ASSSPQGSSGNTIY

v_gene: TRBV7-2
CDR3aa: ASSLYRGVAF

v_gene: TRBV7-3
CDR3aa: ASSLGTGVEETQY

v_gene: TRBV9
CDR3aa: ASSIGGSTYNEQF

v_gene: TRBV30
CDR3aa: AWRKDRGYGYT

v_gene: TRBV5-4
CDR3aa: ASSSPRANEQF

v_gene: TRBV14
CDR3aa: ASSPLAWRETQY

v_gene: TRBV30
CDR3aa: AWSVLPQAKGEKLF

v_gene: TRBV10-2
CDR3aa: ASSERLVTSYNEQF

v_gene: TRBV9
CDR3aa: ASSEGQGSHQPQH

v_gene: TRBV12-5
CDR3aa: ASGLVPAFVYEGTYSYNEQF

v_gene: TRBV9
CDR3aa: ASSVVYTTDTQY

v_gene: TRBV19
CDR3aa: ATDPGAGGNYGYT

v_gene: TRBV7-8
CDR3aa: ASSLGQGDGYT

v_gene: TRBV15
CDR3aa: ATSREPGQYYGYT

v_gene: TRBV5-5
CDR3aa: ASSADRTGTGELF

v_gene: TRBV27
CDR3aa: ASSPQRGTEAF

v_gene: TRBV5-5
CDR3aa: ASSSRDRRHGYT

v_gene: TRBV11-2
CDR3aa: ASSLGRTGGEDEQY

v_gene: TRBV29-1
CDR3aa: SVGPGGLTFQETQY

v_gene: TRBV6-2/TRBV6-3
CDR3aa: ASSRFGTGAYSNQPQH

v_gene: TRBV7-2
CDR3aa: ASRYTDTQY

v_gene: TRBV21-1
CDR3aa: ASSKLRTVTLLNTEAF

v_gene: TRBV30
CDR3aa: AWSEGAAGELF

v_gene: TRBV6-5
CDR3aa: ASSPSGWTYEQY

v_gene: TRBV11-1
CDR3aa: ASSLRAGWAGELF

v_gene: TRBV2
CDR3aa: VQRRGENGELF

v_gene: TRBV5-1
CDR3aa: ASSPSAGSNTGELF